A selection of T cell receptor beta chains follows, all from one sample in a study of cytomegalovirus exposure and HLA in healthy donors. Some clones are missing from TCRdb's copy, which holds only in-frame ones; the method was immunoSEQ multiplex PCR. The profile shows tens of thousands of clones, roughly 75% of them singletons. The sample taken for sequencing was PBMCs. The origin of the receptors is a man in his fifties or sixties in good health and CMV-seronegative. Both conserved end residues are part of each CDR3. D genes are given only for firm matches. Clone size, where shown, is once, few, many, or a class for clones that have expanded.

>17|TRBV7-8|-|-|TRBJ1-4
TGTGCCAGCAGCTTAGACCCGGGGCAGGGGTTTGGTGGAAAACTGTTTTTT
CASSLDPGQGFGGKLFF
>14|TRBV9|-|-|TRBJ2-3
TGTGCCAGCAGCGTAGAGGGGACTCCAAATACGCAGTATTTT
CASSVEGTPNTQYF
>13|TRBV4-2|-|-|TRBJ2-3
TGTGCCAGCAGCCAAGATGAAGGGACAACGCAGTATTTT
CASSQDEGTTQYF
>15|TRBV23-1|TRBD1|once|TRBJ1-1
TGCGCCAGCAGTCCCTCCGGGACAGGTTTCTCTGAAGCTTTCTTT
CASSPSGTGFSEAFF
>15|TRBV5-1|-|-|TRBJ2-3
TGCGCCAGCAGCTTGGGGGGGCATAGCACAGATACGCAGTATTTT
CASSLGGHSTDTQYF
>13|TRBV7-9|-|-|TRBJ1-5
TGTGCCAGCAGCGCGGATGTCTTGGAGCCCCAGCATTTT
CASSADVLEPQHF
>15|TRBV7-2|-|-|TRBJ1-5
TGTGCTAGCAGCCCAGGACGGGGTTTCAATCAGCCCCAGCATTTT
CASSPGRGFNQPQHF
>17|TRBV9|TRBD2|-|TRBJ2-1
TGTGCCAGCAGCCCCCAAGGACTAGCGGGCGAGTACAATGAGCAGTTCTTC
CASSPQGLAGEYNEQFF
>16|TRBV9|TRBD2|-|TRBJ2-3
TGTGCCAGCAGCGTAGTGGGCGGGGGAACAACAGATACGCAGTATTTT
CASSVVGGGTTDTQYF
>14|TRBV18|-|once|TRBJ1-2
TGTGCCAGCTCACCCGACAGTGCCAACTATGGCTACACCTTC
CASSPDSANYGYTF